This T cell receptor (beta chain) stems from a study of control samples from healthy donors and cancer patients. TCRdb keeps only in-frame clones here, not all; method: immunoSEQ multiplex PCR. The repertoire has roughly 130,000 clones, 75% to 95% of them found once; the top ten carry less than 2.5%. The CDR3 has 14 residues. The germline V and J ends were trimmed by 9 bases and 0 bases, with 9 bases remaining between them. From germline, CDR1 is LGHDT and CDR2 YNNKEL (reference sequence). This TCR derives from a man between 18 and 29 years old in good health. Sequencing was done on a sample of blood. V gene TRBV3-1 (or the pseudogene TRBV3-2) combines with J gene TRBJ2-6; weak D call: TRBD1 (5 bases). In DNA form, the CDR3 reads TGTGCCAGTGCAGGGCTCTCTGGGGCCAACGTCCTGACTTTC. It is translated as CASAGLSGANVLTF.